These 21 T cell receptor beta chains originate from one sample sequenced in a study of shared clonotypes between healthy human individuals. Assay used: immunoSEQ multiplex PCR; TCRdb lists only in-frame clones, some missing. The table records about 1.1 million clones, 60% to 85% of them present only once. Sequenced: memory CD4+ T cells from PBMCs. Subset denoted: CD45RA-negative fraction. These receptors all stem from a man between 18 and 35 years old in good health. Some clones in this sample may be carry-over from other donors' samples.

The chain combines TRBV7-2 with TRBJ2-7; TRBD2 matches at 8 bases. Germline CDR1 and CDR2: SGHTA and FQGNSA. V lost 1 base, J lost 0 bases, and 2 bases stayed unmatched. There are 15 residues in the CDR3. CDR3 DNA: TGTGCCAGCAGCTTAGACACTAGCGGCTCCTACGAGCAGTACTTC. This encodes CASSLDTSGSYEQYF.

Turning to this clone: The sample carries other DNA sequences with the same CDR3. This CDR3 reads CASSLQGTEAFF. CDR3 in DNA: TGCGCCAGCAGCTTGCAGGGGACTGAAGCTTTCTTT. The rearrangement joins TRBV5-1 to TRBJ1-1, with TRBD1 as a possible D gene (6 bases). V was shortened by 1 base and J by 5 bases, with 6 bases between the two germline ends. This CDR3 comprises 12 residues. Per germline, CDR1 SGHRS and CDR2 YFSETQ. Full variable domain (remainder filled in from reference TRBV5-1 and TRBJ1-1): KAGVTQTPRYLIKTRGQQVTLSCSPISGHRSVSWYQQTPGQGLQFLFEYFSETQRNKGNFPGRFSGRQFSNSRSEMNVSTLELGDSALYLCASSLQGTEAFFGQGTRLTVV.

The chain employs TRBV23-1 and TRBJ2-7, with D tentatively TRBD1 (6 bases). TRBV23-1 is treated as an ORF (open reading frame) with a function not yet certain. V dropped 2 bases and J dropped 5 bases, with 13 bases sitting between them. This CDR3 has 14 amino acids. The CDR3 sequence: CASSQPPRGHEQYF. The DNA for the CDR3 is TGCGCCAGCAGTCAACCCCCCAGGGGACACGAGCAGTACTTC.

As DNA, the CDR3 is TGTGCCAGCAGCCTCCGGGGCGGGAGGATCGACGAGCAGTACTTC. This gives the protein CASSLRGGRIDEQYF. The rearrangement joins TRBV6-6 to TRBJ2-7; 8 nucleotides match TRBD2. In germline, CDR1 is MNHNY, CDR2 SVGAGI (reference sequence). The CDR3 spans 15 residues. V shed 6 bases, J shed 5 bases, and the junction held 12 bases outside the gene matches.

About this clone itself: The sample carries other DNA sequences with the same CDR3. V is TRBV9 and J is TRBJ2-7, with 7 positions matching TRBD2. The germline gives CDR1 SGDLS, CDR2 YYNGEE. CDR3 length: 15 residues. Trimming took 3 bases from V and 1 from J; bases not matched to a gene: 7. CDR3 region: CASSGGAGLSYEQYF. The CDR3 DNA sequence: TGTGCCAGCAGCGGCGGAGCGGGACTATCCTACGAGCAGTACTTC.

This clone was seen a few times. The chain recombines TRBV4-1 with TRBJ1-5, with TRBD1 as a possible D gene (5 bases). CDR3 length: 13 residues. CDR1 is MGHRA and CDR2 is YSYEKL in the germline V gene. The V end was cut by 5 bases, the J end by 7 bases, with 12 bases between. In DNA, the CDR3 is TGCGCCAGCAGCTTACAGGTCGAACAGCCCCAGCATTTT. It encodes CASSLQVEQPQHF.

The CDR3 reads CASSTGLAAHNEQFF. The CDR3 region has the DNA TGTGCCAGCAGCACCGGACTAGCGGCACACAATGAGCAGTTCTTC. The chain is built from TRBV7-9 and TRBJ2-1; 10 bases fit TRBD2. Trimming cost V 5 bases and J 5 bases; bases outside gene matches: 6. CDR3 length: 15 residues. Germline V gene lookup returns CDR1 SEHNR and CDR2 FQNEAQ (reference sequence).

A few counts support this clone. The gene calls are TRBV6-5 and TRBJ1-1; D is possibly TRBD1 (6 bases). Trimming took 8 bases from V and 4 from J, leaving 17 bases between them. The germline gives CDR1 MNHEY, CDR2 SVGAGI. The CDR3 runs to 14 residues. The CDR3, as DNA: TGTGCCAGCCGGCTCAGGGGCGTGGGCACTGAAGCTTTCTTT. Its translation is CASRLRGVGTEAFF.

The chain is built from TRBV28 and TRBJ1-2, with no clear D. The germline V gene has CDR1 MDHEN and CDR2 SYDVKM. The CDR3 contains 14 residues. V lost 6 bases to trimming and J lost 0 bases, with 11 bases between them. The CDR3 DNA sequence: TGTGCCAGCAGGGTCAGCCAAGCTAACTATGGCTACACCTTC. It encodes CASRVSQANYGYTF.

There are many counts of this clone. The chain links TRBV5-6 to TRBJ1-5; D not certain. The V gene lost 0 bases and the J gene lost 0 bases, with 13 bases spanning the gap. This CDR3 is built from 17 residues. In germline, CDR1 is SGHDT, CDR2 YYEEEE. CDR3 protein: CASSLAEGFYSNQPQHF. The CDR3 bases are TGTGCCAGCAGCTTGGCCGAAGGGTTTTATAGCAATCAGCCCCAGCATTTT.

This clone showed up just a few times. The CDR3 carries no conserved terminal phenylalanine or tryptophan, so it likely arises from a read error. The DNA is left out, because the CDR3 cannot be placed on it with certainty; the CDR3 is given as TCRdb lists it. The chain couples TRBV5-6 to TRBJ2-3; the D segment call TRBD2 is taken from the table without a DNA check. Germline CDR1 is SGHDT and CDR2 is YYEEEE. With termini counted, the CDR3 has 13 amino acids. The CDR3 protein is CASSLGGTSEGPL.

V is TRBV5-1 and J is TRBJ2-7; 7 bases agree with TRBD1. Germline V gene data show CDR1 as SGHRS and CDR2 as YFSETQ. This CDR3 spans 15 amino acids. V lost 5 bases, J lost 4 bases, and 12 bases stayed unmatched. The DNA of the CDR3 is TGCGCCAGCAGTTTCTTAGGGGGCCAGGGGTACGAGCAGTACTTC. Amino acid sequence: CASSFLGGQGYEQYF.

The chain recombines TRBV14 with TRBJ2-7; D remains ambiguous. This CDR3 is built from 13 residues. Germline V gene data show CDR1 as SGHDN and CDR2 as FVKESK. V dropped 2 bases and J dropped 3 bases, with 8 bases sitting between them. The CDR3 sequence is CASSQRRFYEQYF. The CDR3 nucleotides are TGTGCCAGCAGCCAAAGACGTTTCTACGAGCAGTACTTC.

This clone was observed at least ten times. J is TRBJ1-1 and V is TRBV4-1; D gene uncertain. In germline, CDR1 is MGHRA, CDR2 YSYEKL. There are 14 residues in the CDR3. The V end lost 1 base, the J end lost 0 bases, and 6 bases lay between the germline ends. The CDR3 protein is CASSQALLNTEAFF. The CDR3 DNA sequence: TGCGCCAGCAGCCAAGCCCTCCTGAACACTGAAGCTTTCTTT.

The chain joins TRBV14 to TRBJ2-2, with D perhaps matching TRBD2 (5 bases). Trimming shortened V by 7 bases and J by 5 bases, and 23 bases separated the two germline ends. CDR1 and CDR2 (germline): SGHDN, FVKESK. The CDR3 covers 17 residues. The CDR3 DNA is TGTGCCAGCACCGTAGAGGCGGCCAGAAGGAGGACCGGGGAGCTGTTTTTT. This translates into CASTVEAARRRTGELFF.

V gene TRBV7-9 combines with J gene TRBJ2-7; D gene ambiguous. Trimming took 5 bases from V and 3 from J, leaving 14 bases between them. This CDR3 region has 14 residues. Per the germline V gene, CDR1 is SEHNR and CDR2 is FQNEAQ (reference sequence). CDR3 DNA sequence: TGTGCCAGCAGCCTAAGAGAAACACTCTACGAGCAGTACTTC. Protein product: CASSLRETLYEQYF.

The chain is built from TRBV7-2 and TRBJ1-2; D might be TRBD1 (6 bases). The germline gives CDR1 SGHTA, CDR2 FQGNSA. Trimming left V 7 bases short and J 8 bases short, with 11 bases between. The CDR3 sequence is 11 residues long. In nucleotides, the CDR3 is TGTGCCAGCACCCGGGGGCTGGGCTACACCTTC. This encodes CASTRGLGYTF.

The chain joins TRBV30 to TRBJ1-2; D is uncertain. Trimming left V 3 bases short and J 5 bases short, with 10 bases between. The CDR3 is 12 residues long. Germline loops: CDR1 GTSNPN, CDR2 SVGIG (reference sequence). CDR3 bases: TGTGCCTGGAGCGTGGGGTTTTATGGCTACACCTTC. Its protein product is CAWSVGFYGYTF.

The chain joins TRBV5-1 to TRBJ1-1; D not certain. This CDR3 contains 14 residues. CDR1 is SGHRS and CDR2 is YFSETQ in the germline V gene. V was shortened by 4 bases and J by 4 bases, with 14 bases between the two germline ends. CDR3 residues: CASSRFGEGTEAFF. The CDR3 DNA follows: TGCGCCAGCAGCCGATTCGGCGAGGGCACTGAAGCTTTCTTT.

CDR3 nucleotides: TGTGCCAGCAGCGTAGGGGACTCAGTTTACAATGAGCAGTTCTTC. Translation gives CASSVGDSVYNEQFF. The genes are TRBV9 and TRBJ2-1, with a weak D call TRBD2 (6 bases). CDR1 SGDLS and CDR2 YYNGEE come from the germline V gene. The length of the CDR3 is 15 residues. V was trimmed by 0 bases and J by 4 bases, leaving 11 bases between them.

Turning to this clone: A single base separates this from a much larger clone, so it may be a read error. J is TRBJ2-7 and V is TRBV13; no reliable D call. The V gene's germline CDR1 is PRHDT and CDR2 FYEKMQ (reference sequence). V was trimmed by 5 bases and J by 0 bases, leaving 2 bases between them. The CDR3 sequence is 11 residues long. The CDR3 reads CASSLSYEQYF. CDR3 DNA: TGTGCCAGCAGCCTCTCCTACGAGCAGTACTTC.